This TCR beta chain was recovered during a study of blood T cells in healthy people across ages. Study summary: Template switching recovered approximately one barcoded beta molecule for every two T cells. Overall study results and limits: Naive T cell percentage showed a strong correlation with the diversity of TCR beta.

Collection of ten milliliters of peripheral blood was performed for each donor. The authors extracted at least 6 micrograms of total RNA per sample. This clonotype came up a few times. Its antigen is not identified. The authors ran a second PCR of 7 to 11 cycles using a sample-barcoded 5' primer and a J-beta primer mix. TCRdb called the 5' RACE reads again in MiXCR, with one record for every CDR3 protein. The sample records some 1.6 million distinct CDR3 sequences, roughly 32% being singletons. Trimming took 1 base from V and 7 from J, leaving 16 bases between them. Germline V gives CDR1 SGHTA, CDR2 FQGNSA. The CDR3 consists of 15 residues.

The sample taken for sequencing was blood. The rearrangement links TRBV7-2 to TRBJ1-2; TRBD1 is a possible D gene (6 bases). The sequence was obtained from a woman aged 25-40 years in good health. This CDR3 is CASSLGPGVDSGYTF. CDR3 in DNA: TGTGCCAGCAGCTTAGGGCCAGGGGTGGATTCTGGCTACACCTTC.